Listed below are T cell receptor beta chains from one sample, sequenced in a study of lymphopenia after photon versus proton radiotherapy. Produced via immunoSEQ multiplex PCR; TCRdb's table is partial and in-frame only. The table records 55,000 to 70,000 clones, about 90% of them present only once. Sequenced material: peripheral blood, taken from a patient treated with photon-based radiotherapy. All receptors come from a man aged 40-50 years with gastric cancer. Each CDR3 is given with its conserved first and last residue. D genes are given only for firm matches. Not every row has a clone size; where given, it reads once, few, many or a size class.

length	D	V	size	J	CDR3	DNA
14	-	TRBV11-3	-	TRBJ2-2	CASSPGGWTGELFF	TGTGCCAGCAGCCCTGGCGGGTGGACCGGGGAGCTGTTTTTT
10	-	TRBV5-1	-	TRBJ2-7	CAIGTGEQYF	TGCGCCATCGGCACAGGCGAGCAGTACTTC
13	-	TRBV30	-	TRBJ1-1	CAWGGGGGTEAFF	TGTGCCTGGGGTGGGGGAGGGGGCACTGAAGCTTTCTTT
13	-	TRBV7-9	-	TRBJ1-5	CASSPHENQPQHF	TGTGCCAGCAGCCCTCATGAGAATCAGCCCCAGCATTTT
11	-	TRBV30	few	TRBJ1-2	CAWSVDYGYTF	TGTGCCTGGAGTGTGGACTATGGCTACACCTTC
15	-	TRBV7-2	-	TRBJ1-1	CASRSGGNRGTEAFF	TGTGCCAGCAGGTCTGGCGGGAATCGAGGCACTGAAGCTTTCTTT
14	-	TRBV7-3	-	TRBJ2-7	CASSLRDTSYEQYF	TGTGCCAGCAGCTTAAGGGACACCTCCTACGAGCAGTACTTC
15	TRBD2	TRBV7-7	-	TRBJ2-2	CASSPSGGNTGELFF	TGTGCCAGCAGCCCTAGCGGCGGGAACACCGGGGAGCTGTTTTTT
12	-	TRBV19	once	TRBJ2-1	CASSIRRGEQFF	TGTGCCAGTAGTATACGGAGGGGGGAGCAGTTCTTC
14	-	TRBV28	once	TRBJ1-5	CASRWGSGNQPQHF	TGTGCCAGCAGATGGGGGTCGGGCAATCAGCCCCAGCATTTT
12	TRBD2	TRBV7-2	-	TRBJ2-1	CATQGLAGGRFF	TGTGCCACCCAGGGACTAGCGGGGGGTCGGTTCTTC